This T cell receptor (beta chain) was sequenced in a study of human T cells and chemical hapten exposure. About the study: From small differences in pooled library volume came most of the variation in per-sample TCR yields.

Time point denoted: pre-sensitization, week 0. The treatment here: therapeutic diphenylcyclopropenone sensitization with weekly scalp DPC. V was cut by 1 base and J by 0 bases, with 5 bases left in between. This CDR3 comprises 13 residues. Germline values: CDR1 SGHRS, CDR2 YFSETQ. This clonotype was observed a few times. TCRdb reprocessed the RACE reads with MiXCR, giving one entry per CDR3 protein. The sample gives tens of thousands of distinct CDR3 sequences, 9.4% of which show up once; 11% to 15% is in the top ten. The sequencing used whole blood, collected in connection with sensitization to the hapten diphenylcyclopropenone (DPC). This clonotype was obtained from a woman in her forties with alopecia areata. Some clones in this sample may be carry-over from other donors' samples. V usage is TRBV5-1 and J usage is TRBJ2-7; D not resolved. CDR3 DNA: TGCGCCAGCAGCTTGTTCGTCTCCTACGAGCAGTACTTC. It codes for CASSLFVSYEQYF.